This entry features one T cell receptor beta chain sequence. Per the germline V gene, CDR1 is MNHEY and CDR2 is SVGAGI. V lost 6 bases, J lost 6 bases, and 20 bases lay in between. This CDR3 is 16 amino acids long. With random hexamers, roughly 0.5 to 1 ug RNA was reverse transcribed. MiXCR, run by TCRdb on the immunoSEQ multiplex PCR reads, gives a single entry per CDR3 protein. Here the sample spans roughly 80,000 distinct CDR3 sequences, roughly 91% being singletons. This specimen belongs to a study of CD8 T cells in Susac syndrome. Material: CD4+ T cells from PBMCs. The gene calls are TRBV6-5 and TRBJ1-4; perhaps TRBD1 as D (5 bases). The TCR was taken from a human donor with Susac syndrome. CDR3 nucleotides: TGTGCCAGCAGCTTACGCGGGCAGGGTTTGGATGAAAAACTGTTTTTT. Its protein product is CASSLRGQGLDEKLFF.